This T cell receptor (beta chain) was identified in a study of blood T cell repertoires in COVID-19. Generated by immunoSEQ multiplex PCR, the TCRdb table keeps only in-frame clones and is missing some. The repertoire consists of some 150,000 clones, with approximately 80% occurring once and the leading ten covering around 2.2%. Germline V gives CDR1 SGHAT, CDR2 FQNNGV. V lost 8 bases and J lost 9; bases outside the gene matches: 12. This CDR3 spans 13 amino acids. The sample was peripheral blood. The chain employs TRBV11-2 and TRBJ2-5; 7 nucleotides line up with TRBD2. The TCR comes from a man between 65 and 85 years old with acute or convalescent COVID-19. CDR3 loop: CASVQGGEGAQYF. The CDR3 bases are TGTGCCAGCGTCCAGGGCGGGGAGGGCGCCCAGTACTTC.